The rows below give T cell receptor beta chains drawn from one sample of a study of T-cell memory formation after mild COVID-19. Via MiXCR, TCRdb re-called the 5' RACE reads, giving one row per CDR3 protein. This sample carries about 160,000 distinct CDR3 sequences, roughly a third of them seen once, and the ten largest clones take 12%. Sequencing input: PBMCs or a T cell subset sorted from them (not recorded which). The receptors derive from an adult woman who had mild COVID-19 (a few samples of this study predate the infection). Cell type and time point are not known. The CDR3 runs from the conserved cysteine through the conserved F or W. The order of the fields is clone size, J gene, V gene, D gene, CDR3 protein, CDR3 DNA. A D gene is named only where the DNA matches it firmly. The size of a clone is reported for some rows only, either as once, few or many, or as a class for expanded clones.

abundance: -; j_gene: TRBJ2-2; v_gene: TRBV7-9; d_gene: -; CDR3aa: CASSYTQENTGELFF; CDR3nt: TGTGCCAGCAGCTATACTCAGGAAAACACCGGGGAGCTGTTTTTT
abundance: few; j_gene: TRBJ1-2; v_gene: TRBV27; d_gene: TRBD1; CDR3aa: CASSLSPSGGHYGYTF; CDR3nt: TGTGCCAGCAGTTTATCGCCCTCAGGGGGGCACTATGGCTACACCTTC
abundance: few; j_gene: TRBJ2-5; v_gene: TRBV15; d_gene: -; CDR3aa: CATSQGGETQYF; CDR3nt: TGTGCCACCAGCCAGGGGGGGGAGACCCAGTACTTC
abundance: few; j_gene: TRBJ2-1; v_gene: TRBV7-3; d_gene: TRBD2; CDR3aa: CASSLTSGRSNEQFF; CDR3nt: TGTGCCAGCAGCCTAACTAGCGGGAGAAGTAATGAGCAGTTCTTC
abundance: few; j_gene: TRBJ2-2; v_gene: TRBV20-1; d_gene: -; CDR3aa: CSARDSSNTGELFF; CDR3nt: TGCAGTGCTAGAGACTCCTCGAACACCGGGGAGCTGTTTTTT
abundance: -; j_gene: TRBJ1-6; v_gene: TRBV7-3; d_gene: -; CDR3aa: CASSLLGSPLHF; CDR3nt: TGTGCCAGCAGCTTATTAGGTTCACCCCTCCACTTT
abundance: -; j_gene: TRBJ2-2; v_gene: TRBV12-3/TRBV12-4; d_gene: -; CDR3aa: CASSLAAHVNTGELFF; CDR3nt: TGTGCCAGCAGTTTAGCTGCACATGTGAACACCGGGGAGCTGTTTTTT
abundance: few; j_gene: TRBJ1-3; v_gene: TRBV2; d_gene: -; CDR3aa: CASSVTQGWAGNTIYF; CDR3nt: TGTGCCAGCAGTGTAACTCAGGGATGGGCTGGAAACACCATATATTTT
abundance: once; j_gene: TRBJ1-6; v_gene: TRBV4-1; d_gene: -; CDR3aa: CASSQVMDSPLHF; CDR3nt: TGCGCCAGCAGCCAAGTCATGGATTCACCCCTCCACTTT
abundance: -; j_gene: TRBJ1-6; v_gene: TRBV12-3/TRBV12-4; d_gene: -; CDR3aa: CASSFWTDSPLHF; CDR3nt: TGTGCCAGCAGTTTCTGGACTGATTCACCCCTCCACTTT
abundance: -; j_gene: TRBJ2-3; v_gene: TRBV5-1; d_gene: -; CDR3aa: CASSLRGTTDTQYF; CDR3nt: TGCGCCAGCAGCTTGAGGGGCACCACAGATACGCAGTATTTT
abundance: few; j_gene: TRBJ2-1; v_gene: TRBV12-3/TRBV12-4; d_gene: TRBD2; CDR3aa: CASSPSRGSPYNEQFF; CDR3nt: TGTGCCAGCAGCCCATCCCGCGGGAGCCCCTACAATGAGCAGTTCTTC
abundance: many; j_gene: TRBJ2-1; v_gene: TRBV6-5; d_gene: -; CDR3aa: CASRNADGFYNEQFF; CDR3nt: TGTGCCAGCAGGAACGCGGACGGCTTCTACAATGAGCAGTTCTTC
abundance: -; j_gene: TRBJ2-7; v_gene: TRBV7-3; d_gene: TRBD1; CDR3aa: CASSLTQGYEQYF; CDR3nt: TGTGCCAGCAGCTTAACACAGGGGTACGAGCAGTACTTC
abundance: -; j_gene: TRBJ2-3; v_gene: TRBV6-1; d_gene: -; CDR3aa: CAIPATASTDTQYF; CDR3nt: TGTGCCATCCCGGCAACCGCTAGCACAGATACGCAGTATTTT
abundance: -; j_gene: TRBJ2-7; v_gene: TRBV6-6; d_gene: -; CDR3aa: CASRASYEQYF; CDR3nt: TGTGCCTCCAGGGCGAGCTACGAGCAGTACTTC
abundance: many; j_gene: TRBJ2-7; v_gene: TRBV2; d_gene: TRBD2; CDR3aa: CASAGLAGPTPYEQYF; CDR3nt: TGTGCCAGTGCGGGACTAGCGGGCCCCACTCCCTACGAGCAGTACTTC
abundance: -; j_gene: TRBJ2-3; v_gene: TRBV20-1; d_gene: -; CDR3aa: CSARPDSQFGDTQYF; CDR3nt: TGCAGTGCTAGACCGGACTCTCAATTTGGGGATACGCAGTATTTT
abundance: few; j_gene: TRBJ2-3; v_gene: TRBV3-1; d_gene: TRBD2; CDR3aa: CASSQTSGGPTDTQYF; CDR3nt: TGTGCCAGCAGCCAAACTAGCGGGGGCCCCACAGATACGCAGTATTTT
abundance: many; j_gene: TRBJ2-3; v_gene: TRBV7-9; d_gene: TRBD2; CDR3aa: CASSSGLAGLTDTQYF; CDR3nt: TGTGCCAGCAGCTCGGGACTAGCGGGACTCACAGATACGCAGTATTTT